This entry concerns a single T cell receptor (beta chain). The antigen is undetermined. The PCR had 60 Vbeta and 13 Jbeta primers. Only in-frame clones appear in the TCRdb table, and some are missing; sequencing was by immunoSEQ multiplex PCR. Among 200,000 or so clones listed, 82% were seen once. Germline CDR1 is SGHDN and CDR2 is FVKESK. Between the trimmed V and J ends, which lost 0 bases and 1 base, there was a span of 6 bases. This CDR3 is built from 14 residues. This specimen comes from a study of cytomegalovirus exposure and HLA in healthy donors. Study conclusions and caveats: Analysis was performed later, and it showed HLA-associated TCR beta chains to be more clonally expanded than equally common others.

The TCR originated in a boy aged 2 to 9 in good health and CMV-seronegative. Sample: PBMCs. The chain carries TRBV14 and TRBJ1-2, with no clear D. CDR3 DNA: TGTGCCAGCAGCCAAGACGGTTATAACTATGGCTACACCTTC. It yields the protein CASSQDGYNYGYTF.